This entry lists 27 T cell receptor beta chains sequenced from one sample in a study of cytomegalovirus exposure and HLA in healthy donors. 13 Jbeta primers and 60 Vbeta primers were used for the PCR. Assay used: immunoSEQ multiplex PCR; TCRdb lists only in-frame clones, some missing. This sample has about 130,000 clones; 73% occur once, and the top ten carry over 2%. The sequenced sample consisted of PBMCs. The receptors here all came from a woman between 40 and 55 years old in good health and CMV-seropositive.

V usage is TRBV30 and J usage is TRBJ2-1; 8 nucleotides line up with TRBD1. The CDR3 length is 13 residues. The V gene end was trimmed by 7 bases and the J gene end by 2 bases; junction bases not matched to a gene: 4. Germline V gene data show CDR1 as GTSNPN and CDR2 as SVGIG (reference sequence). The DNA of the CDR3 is TGTGCCTCCCCGGGACAGGCCTACAATGAGCAGTTCTTC. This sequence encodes CASPGQAYNEQFF.

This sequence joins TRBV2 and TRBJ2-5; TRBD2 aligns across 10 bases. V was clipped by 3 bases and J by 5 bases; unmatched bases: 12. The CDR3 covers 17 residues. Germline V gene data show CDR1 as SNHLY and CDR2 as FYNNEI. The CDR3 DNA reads TGTGCCAGCAGTGAGATGGCGGTAGCGGGAGGAGTGGAGACCCAGTACTTC. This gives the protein CASSEMAVAGGVETQYF.

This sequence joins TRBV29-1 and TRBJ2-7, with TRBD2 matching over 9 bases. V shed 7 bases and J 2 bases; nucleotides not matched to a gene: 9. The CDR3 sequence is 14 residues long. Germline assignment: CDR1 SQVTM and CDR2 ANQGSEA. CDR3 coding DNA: TGCAGCGCCGCTGTGGTAGCGGGAGCCTACGAGCAGTACTTC. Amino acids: CSAAVVAGAYEQYF.

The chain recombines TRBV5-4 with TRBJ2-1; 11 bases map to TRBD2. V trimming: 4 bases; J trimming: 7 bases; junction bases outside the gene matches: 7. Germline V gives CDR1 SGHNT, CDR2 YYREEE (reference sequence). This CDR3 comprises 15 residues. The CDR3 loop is CASSLTSGIGNEQFF. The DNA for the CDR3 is TGTGCCAGCAGCCTGACTAGCGGGATTGGTAATGAGCAGTTCTTC.

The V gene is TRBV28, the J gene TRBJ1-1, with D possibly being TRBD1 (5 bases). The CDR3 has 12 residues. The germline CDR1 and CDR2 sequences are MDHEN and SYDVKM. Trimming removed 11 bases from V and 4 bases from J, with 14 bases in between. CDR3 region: CALKGSGTEAFF. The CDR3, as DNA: TGTGCCCTAAAGGGGTCGGGCACTGAAGCTTTCTTT.

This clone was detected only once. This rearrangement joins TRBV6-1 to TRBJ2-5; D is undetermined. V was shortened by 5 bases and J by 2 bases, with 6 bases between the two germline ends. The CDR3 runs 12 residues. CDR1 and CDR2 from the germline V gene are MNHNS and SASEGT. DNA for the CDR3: TGTGCCAGCAGTCCCAGACAAGAGACCCAGTACTTC. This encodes CASSPRQETQYF.

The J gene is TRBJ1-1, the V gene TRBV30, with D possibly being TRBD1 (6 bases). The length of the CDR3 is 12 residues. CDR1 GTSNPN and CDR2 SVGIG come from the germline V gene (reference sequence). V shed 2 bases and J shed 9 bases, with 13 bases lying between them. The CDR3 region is CAWSRAGTKAFF. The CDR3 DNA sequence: TGTGCCTGGAGTCGCGCCGGGACAAAAGCTTTCTTT. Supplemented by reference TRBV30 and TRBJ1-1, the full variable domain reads SQTIHQWPATLVQPVGSPLSLECTVEGTSNPNLYWYRQAAGRGLQLLFYSVGIGQISSEVPQNLSASRPQDRQFILSSKKLLLSDSGFYLCAWSRAGTKAFFGQGTRLTVV.

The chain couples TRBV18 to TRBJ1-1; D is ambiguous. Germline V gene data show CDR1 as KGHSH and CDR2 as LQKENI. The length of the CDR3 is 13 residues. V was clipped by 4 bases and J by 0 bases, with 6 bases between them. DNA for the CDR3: TGTGCCAGCTCACTCCAGGTGAACACTGAAGCTTTCTTT. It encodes CASSLQVNTEAFF. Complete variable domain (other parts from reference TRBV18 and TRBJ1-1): NAGVMQNPRHLVRRRGQEARLRCSPMKGHSHVYWYRQLPEEGLKFMVYLQKENIIDESGMPKERFSAEFPKEGPSILRIQQVVRGDSAAYFCASSLQVNTEAFFGQGTRLTVV.

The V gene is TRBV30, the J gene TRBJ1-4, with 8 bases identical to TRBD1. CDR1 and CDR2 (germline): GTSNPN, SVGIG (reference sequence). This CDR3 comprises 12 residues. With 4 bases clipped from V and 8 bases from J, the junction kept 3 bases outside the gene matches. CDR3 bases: TGTGCCTGGAAGGCAGGGGGCGAAAAACTGTTTTTT. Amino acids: CAWKAGGEKLFF.

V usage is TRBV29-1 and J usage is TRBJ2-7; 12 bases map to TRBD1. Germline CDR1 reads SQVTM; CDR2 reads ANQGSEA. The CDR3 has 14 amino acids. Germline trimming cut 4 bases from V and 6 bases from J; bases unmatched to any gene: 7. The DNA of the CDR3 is TGCAGCGTTGGGGGACAGGGGGCCGTAGGCGAGCAGTACTTC. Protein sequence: CSVGGQGAVGEQYF.

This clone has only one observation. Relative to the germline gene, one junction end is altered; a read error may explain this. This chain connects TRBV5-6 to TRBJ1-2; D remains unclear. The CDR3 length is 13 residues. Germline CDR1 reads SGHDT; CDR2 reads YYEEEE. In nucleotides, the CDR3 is TGTGCCAGCAGTCCCAGAGACTTCTATGGCTACGCCTTC. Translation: CASSPRDFYGYAF. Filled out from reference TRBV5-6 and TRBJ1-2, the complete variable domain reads DAGVTQSPTHLIKTRGQQVTLRCSPKSGHDTVSWYQQALGQGPQFIFQYYEEEERQRGNFPDRFSGHQFPNYSSELNVNALLLGDSALYLCASSPRDFYGYAFGSGTRLTVV.

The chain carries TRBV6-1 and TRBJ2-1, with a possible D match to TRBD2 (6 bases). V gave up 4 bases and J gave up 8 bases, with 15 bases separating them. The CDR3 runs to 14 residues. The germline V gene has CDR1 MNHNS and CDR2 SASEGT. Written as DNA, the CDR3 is TGTGCCAGCAGTGTCGAGGGGCGGGGAGATGAGCAGTTCTTC. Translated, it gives CASSVEGRGDEQFF.

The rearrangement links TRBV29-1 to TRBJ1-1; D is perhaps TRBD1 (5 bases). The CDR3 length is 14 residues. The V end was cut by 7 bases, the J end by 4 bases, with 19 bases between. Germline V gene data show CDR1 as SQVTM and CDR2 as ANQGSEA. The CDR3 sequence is CSAEGMAGRTEAFF. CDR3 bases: TGCAGCGCCGAAGGTATGGCAGGGCGCACTGAAGCTTTCTTT.

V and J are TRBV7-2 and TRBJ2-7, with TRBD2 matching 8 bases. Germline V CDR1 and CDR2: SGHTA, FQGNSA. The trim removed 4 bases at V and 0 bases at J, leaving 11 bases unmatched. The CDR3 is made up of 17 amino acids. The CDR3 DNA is TGTGCCAGCAGCTCCGGGGGTAGCGGGGTAAACTCCTACGAGCAGTACTTC. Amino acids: CASSSGGSGVNSYEQYF.

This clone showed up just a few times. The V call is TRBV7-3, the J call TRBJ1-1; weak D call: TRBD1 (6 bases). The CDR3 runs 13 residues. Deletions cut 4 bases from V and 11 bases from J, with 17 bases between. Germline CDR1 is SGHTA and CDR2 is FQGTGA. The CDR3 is CASSSPPGHKAFF. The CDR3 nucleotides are TGTGCCAGCAGCTCACCCCCGGGACATAAGGCTTTCTTT.

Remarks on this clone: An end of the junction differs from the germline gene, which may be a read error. This CDR3 reads CSSSSGQGFQETQYF. CDR3 sequence (DNA): TGTTCCAGCAGTTCCGGACAGGGCTTTCAAGAGACCCAGTACTTC. V gene TRBV7-9 combines with J gene TRBJ2-5; 8 positions agree with TRBD1. Germline CDR1 is SEHNR and CDR2 is FQNEAQ (reference sequence). The CDR3 loop spans 15 amino acids.

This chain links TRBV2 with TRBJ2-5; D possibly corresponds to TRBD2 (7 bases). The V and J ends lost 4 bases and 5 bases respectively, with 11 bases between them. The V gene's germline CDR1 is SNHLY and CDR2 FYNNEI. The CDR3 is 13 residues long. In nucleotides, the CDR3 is TGTGCCAGCAGTGTCAGGGGAGGGGAGACCCAGTACTTC. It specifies CASSVRGGETQYF.

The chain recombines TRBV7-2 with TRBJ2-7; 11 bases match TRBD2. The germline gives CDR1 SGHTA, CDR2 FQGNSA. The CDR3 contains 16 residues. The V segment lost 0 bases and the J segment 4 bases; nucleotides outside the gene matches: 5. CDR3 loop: CASSLASSGGMYEQYF. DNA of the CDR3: TGTGCCAGCAGCTTAGCCTCTAGCGGGGGGATGTACGAGCAGTACTTC.

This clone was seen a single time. DNA for the CDR3: TGTGCCAGCTCACCACCGACAGGAAGTGAAAAACTGTTTTTT. This codes for CASSPPTGSEKLFF. V and J are TRBV18 and TRBJ1-4; possible D gene TRBD1, 6 bases. The length of the CDR3 is 14 residues. Per germline, CDR1 KGHSH and CDR2 LQKENI. Trimming removed 0 bases at V and 7 bases at J, with 9 bases between.

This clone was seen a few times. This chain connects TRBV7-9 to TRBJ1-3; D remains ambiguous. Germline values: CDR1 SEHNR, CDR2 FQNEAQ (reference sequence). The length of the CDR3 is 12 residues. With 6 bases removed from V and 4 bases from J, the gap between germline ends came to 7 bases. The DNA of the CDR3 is TGTGCCAGCAGAGATCAGGGAAACACCATATATTTT. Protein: CASRDQGNTIYF.

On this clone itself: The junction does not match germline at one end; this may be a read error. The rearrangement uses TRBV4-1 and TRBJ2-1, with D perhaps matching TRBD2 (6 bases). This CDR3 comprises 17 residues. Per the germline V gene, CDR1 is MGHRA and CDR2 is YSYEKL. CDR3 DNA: TGCGCCAGCAGCCAAGATTCGGTAGCGGTACCATACAATGGGCAGTTCTTC. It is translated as CASSQDSVAVPYNGQFF.

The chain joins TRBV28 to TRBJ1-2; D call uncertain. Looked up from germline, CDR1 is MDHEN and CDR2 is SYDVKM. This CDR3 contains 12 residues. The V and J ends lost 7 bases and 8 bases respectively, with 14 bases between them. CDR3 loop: CASTREGWGYTF. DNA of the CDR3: TGTGCCAGCACTCGCGAGGGATGGGGCTACACCTTC.

The CDR3 nucleotides read TGTGCCAGCAGCCCCCGGGACAGATTATACAATGAGCAGTTCTTC. This gives the protein CASSPRDRLYNEQFF. The V and J genes are TRBV5-5 and TRBJ2-1; 7 bases are a match to TRBD1. CDR3 length: 15 amino acids. The trim removed 4 bases at V and 4 bases at J, leaving 8 bases unmatched. Germline V gives CDR1 SGHKS, CDR2 YYEKEE (reference sequence).

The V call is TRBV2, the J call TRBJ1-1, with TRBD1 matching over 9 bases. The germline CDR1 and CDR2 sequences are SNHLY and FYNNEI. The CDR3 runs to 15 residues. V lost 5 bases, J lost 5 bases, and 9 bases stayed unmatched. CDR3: CASSPLDRGRTEAFF. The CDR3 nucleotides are TGTGCCAGCAGTCCTCTGGACAGGGGCCGGACTGAAGCTTTCTTT.

CDR3 in DNA: TGTGCCAGTAGTATCCGGGATCGGTGGGGTTATAATTCACCCCTCCACTTT. Encoded protein: CASSIRDRWGYNSPLHF. V is TRBV19 and J is TRBJ1-6; D call uncertain. Germline V lookup: CDR1 LNHDA, CDR2 SQIVND (reference sequence). Trimming stripped 3 bases from V and 4 bases from J, with 16 bases between. The length of the CDR3 is 17 residues.

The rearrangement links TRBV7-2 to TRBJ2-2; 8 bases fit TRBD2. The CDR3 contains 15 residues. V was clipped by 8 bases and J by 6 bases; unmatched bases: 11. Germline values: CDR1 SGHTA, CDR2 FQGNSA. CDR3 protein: CASAPGGGQSGELFF. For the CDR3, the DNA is TGTGCCAGCGCCCCCGGGGGGGGGCAGTCCGGGGAGCTGTTTTTT.

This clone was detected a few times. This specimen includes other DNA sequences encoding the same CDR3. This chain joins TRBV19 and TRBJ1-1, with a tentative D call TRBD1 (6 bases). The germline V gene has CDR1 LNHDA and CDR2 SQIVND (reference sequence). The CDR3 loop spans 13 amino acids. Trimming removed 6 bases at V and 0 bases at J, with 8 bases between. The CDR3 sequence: CASRTGMNTEAFF. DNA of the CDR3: TGTGCCAGTAGAACAGGGATGAACACTGAAGCTTTCTTT.